The T cell receptor (beta chain) under discussion was sequenced for a study of graft-versus-host responses after intestinal transplantation (dated by TCRdb to about 2021). In the study overall: The transplants that recipients received were multivisceral, liver-intestinal, or isolated intestinal. Every recipient was given anti-thymocyte globulin induction, followed by 3 to 4 years of maintenance tacrolimus and steroids. Bulk TCR-beta CDR3 sequencing was used to track graft-versus-host and host-versus-graft alloreactive T cell clones in the graft, circulation and bone marrow after intestinal transplantation. To identify alloreactive clones, pre-transplant mixed lymphocyte reaction products were sequenced and then compared with unstimulated pre-transplant donor and recipient T cells. The cohort enrolled 20 to 30 intestinal transplant recipients, one of whom was a retransplant, and a few patients without pretransplant specimens were excluded. Donor T cell macrochimerism was defined as a peak of at least 4% donor T cells among recipient peripheral blood mononuclear cells. Instead of going to the commercial service, samples from a few later patients were sequenced in-house on an Illumina MiSeq and processed with MiXCR. Findings and caveats that apply to the study as a whole: High GvH to HvG T cell clonal ratios were observed in the allografts of patients with donor T cell macrochimerism. Peak levels of circulating GvH clones were associated with declines in HvG clones early after transplant. GvH clones were found in recipient bone marrow, and some of the GvH clones appeared earlier in ileal mucosa or blood, which is consistent with an intestinal mucosal origin. Conclusions were limited by the relatively low number and heterogeneity of intestinal transplant patients.

The germline V gene supplies CDR1 SGHDT and CDR2 YYEEEE. Compared with germline, V lacks 6 bases and J lacks 2 bases; bases without a gene match: 15. The cysteine opens and the phenylalanine closes a CDR3 of 18 amino acids. Just CDR3 DNA is preserved here, 54 bases in frame from base 1. On this clone: The target of this receptor is not known. There are no base qualities to consult, and no much larger clone falls within one base.

Library preparation employed the immunoSEQ multiplex PCR assay. For most patients, genomic DNA was isolated with the Qiagen DNeasy Blood and Tissue Kit and sent frozen to Adaptive Biotechnologies for TCR sequencing. Adaptive Biotechnologies carried out high-throughput TCR-beta CDR3 sequencing of genomic DNA for most patients. The paper's data handling went like this. TCR sequencing data for roughly 20 patients were retrieved from Adaptive's ImmunoSEQ software; a few other patients were processed with MiXCR and VDJtools. CD4 versus CD8 sorting errors were corrected by removing sequences found in both subsets at a frequency ratio below 5:1. CDR3 nucleotide sequences shared by donor and recipient were removed because the origin of these sequences could not be assigned. To be classed as alloreactive, a clone needed at least 2-fold expansion over unstimulated cells and a minimum CFSE-low frequency of 0.002% (template counts) or 0.001% (read counts). A clone was considered mappable if detected in the sequenced pre-transplant spleen, lymph node, or MLR CFSE-low populations of the donor or recipient. The cumulative frequency of alloreactive clones was calculated as a percentage of all sequences, weighted by copy number. As stored in TCRdb, this immuneACCESS dataset retains in-frame rearrangements with V and J assigned. A fraction of the clones does not appear; measured against another copy, unresolved V genes explain less than half of the discrepancy, and the remainder lacks a known reason. The DNA was the basis for D and trimming; V, J and clone size are from that table. The sample table holds approximately 85,000 clones, of which more than 85% were seen once. The leading ten clones occupy 7.6% of the sample.

The time point tag for this specimen amounts to: cells obtained before transplantation from donor or recipient. CD3+CD4+ and CD3+CD8+ populations were FACS-sorted from unstimulated pre-transplant donor and recipient cells taken from spleen or lymph nodes. This chain is built from TRBV5-6 and TRBJ2-7; 12 central nucleotides agree with TRBD2. The sequence came from a human donor who was the organ donor for an intestinal transplant. The input for sequencing was unstimulated CD8+ T cells sorted from spleen or lymph node cells, taken before transplant. The nucleotide sequence reads as follows: TGTGCCAGCACGCCGTTGGGGCTAGCGGGAGGGCACACCTACGAGCAGTACTTC. Protein translation: CASTPLGLAGGHTYEQYF.